A selection of T cell receptor beta chains follows, all from one sample in a study of blood T cell repertoires in COVID-19. Sequenced by immunoSEQ multiplex PCR; TCRdb stores in-frame clones only, minus some. The table shows 95,000 to 150,000 clones, with over 75% occurring only once. The sequencing input was peripheral blood. All receptors come from a man between 60 and 75 years old with active or convalescent COVID-19. The CDR3 runs from the conserved cysteine through the conserved F or W. The D gene is left open where the match is weak. For some rows the clone size is stated as once, few or many, or as a class when expanded; others skip it.

v_call: TRBV3-1/TRBV3-2
d_call: TRBD2
j_call: TRBJ2-7
clone_size: NA
cdr3_aa: CASSQVPAQAGPYEQYF
cdr3_nt: TGTGCCAGCAGCCAAGTCCCAGCCCAAGCGGGACCCTACGAGCAGTACTTC

v_call: TRBV29-1
d_call: NA
j_call: TRBJ1-1
clone_size: NA
cdr3_aa: CSVDTDKNTEAFF
cdr3_nt: TGCAGCGTTGACACAGATAAGAACACTGAAGCTTTCTTT

v_call: TRBV7-2
d_call: NA
j_call: TRBJ2-7
clone_size: NA
cdr3_aa: CASSLNRRGEQYF
cdr3_nt: TGTGCCAGCAGCTTAAATAGGAGGGGCGAGCAGTACTTC

v_call: TRBV5-1
d_call: TRBD2
j_call: TRBJ2-1
clone_size: NA
cdr3_aa: CASSRTSGSSYNEQFF
cdr3_nt: TGCGCCAGCAGCAGAACTAGCGGCTCCTCCTACAATGAGCAGTTCTTC

v_call: TRBV6-6
d_call: NA
j_call: TRBJ2-7
clone_size: NA
cdr3_aa: CASSYRGGEQYF
cdr3_nt: TGTGCCAGCAGTTACAGGGGGGGCGAGCAGTACTTC

v_call: TRBV27
d_call: NA
j_call: TRBJ1-5
clone_size: once
cdr3_aa: CASGRGNQPQHF
cdr3_nt: TGTGCCAGCGGAAGGGGGAATCAGCCCCAGCATTTT

v_call: TRBV5-1
d_call: TRBD1
j_call: TRBJ1-3
clone_size: NA
cdr3_aa: CASSPGQGTGNTIYF
cdr3_nt: TGCGCCAGCAGCCCGGGACAGGGGACAGGAAACACCATATATTTT

v_call: TRBV10-3
d_call: NA
j_call: TRBJ2-7
clone_size: many
cdr3_aa: CAASQTASSYEQYF
cdr3_nt: TGTGCCGCCAGCCAGACAGCGAGCTCCTACGAGCAGTACTTC

v_call: TRBV9
d_call: TRBD2
j_call: TRBJ2-7
clone_size: many
cdr3_aa: CASSDSSGSGLREQYF
cdr3_nt: TGTGCCAGCAGCGATAGTAGCGGGAGTGGGTTGAGGGAGCAGTACTTC

v_call: TRBV27
d_call: NA
j_call: TRBJ1-4
clone_size: NA
cdr3_aa: CASSRRTVNEKLFF
cdr3_nt: TGTGCCAGCAGTCGACGGACAGTTAATGAAAAACTGTTTTTT

v_call: TRBV5-1
d_call: NA
j_call: TRBJ2-1
clone_size: NA
cdr3_aa: CASSLLGGTYNEQFF
cdr3_nt: TGCGCCAGCAGCTTGCTTGGCGGTACCTACAATGAGCAGTTCTTC

v_call: TRBV19
d_call: NA
j_call: TRBJ2-7
clone_size: NA
cdr3_aa: CASSPDYSYEQYF
cdr3_nt: TGTGCCAGTAGCCCGGACTATTCCTACGAGCAGTACTTC

v_call: TRBV7-7
d_call: TRBD2
j_call: TRBJ2-5
clone_size: NA
cdr3_aa: CASSPRLAGTAQYF
cdr3_nt: TGTGCCAGCAGCCCAAGACTAGCGGGGACGGCCCAGTACTTC

v_call: TRBV7-9
d_call: TRBD1
j_call: TRBJ2-5
clone_size: NA
cdr3_aa: CASTFLRTGQETQYF
cdr3_nt: TGTGCCAGCACCTTCCTACGGACAGGGCAAGAGACCCAGTACTTC

v_call: TRBV7-9
d_call: NA
j_call: TRBJ2-7
clone_size: NA
cdr3_aa: CASSSSSYEQYF
cdr3_nt: TGTGCCAGCAGCTCTAGCTCCTACGAGCAGTACTTC

v_call: TRBV18
d_call: NA
j_call: TRBJ1-4
clone_size: NA
cdr3_aa: CASSPRQGNEKLFF
cdr3_nt: TGTGCCAGCTCACCAAGGCAGGGGAATGAAAAACTGTTTTTT

v_call: TRBV7-6
d_call: NA
j_call: TRBJ2-1
clone_size: NA
cdr3_aa: CASSLVGGPSYNEQFF
cdr3_nt: TGTGCCAGCAGCTTAGTGGGAGGTCCCTCCTACAATGAGCAGTTCTTC

v_call: TRBV7-2
d_call: TRBD1
j_call: TRBJ2-3
clone_size: NA
cdr3_aa: CASSPQTGAGDTQYF
cdr3_nt: TGTGCCAGCAGCCCCCAGACAGGGGCAGGAGATACGCAGTATTTT

v_call: TRBV3-1/TRBV3-2
d_call: NA
j_call: TRBJ1-2
clone_size: NA
cdr3_aa: CASSQGPGMAYGYTF
cdr3_nt: TGTGCCAGCAGCCAAGGACCGGGTATGGCCTATGGCTACACCTTC

v_call: TRBV18
d_call: NA
j_call: TRBJ2-2
clone_size: once
cdr3_aa: CASRAQDSNTGELFF
cdr3_nt: TGTGCCAGCCGAGCCCAAGATTCGAACACCGGGGAGCTGTTTTTT

v_call: TRBV18
d_call: NA
j_call: TRBJ2-7
clone_size: NA
cdr3_aa: CASSPSSSYEQYF
cdr3_nt: TGTGCCAGCTCACCATCTAGCAGCTACGAGCAGTACTTC

v_call: TRBV19
d_call: NA
j_call: TRBJ2-6
clone_size: NA
cdr3_aa: CASSIDPLYSGANVLTF
cdr3_nt: TGTGCCAGTAGTATAGACCCGCTCTACTCTGGGGCCAACGTCCTGACTTTC

v_call: TRBV18
d_call: NA
j_call: TRBJ1-1
clone_size: NA
cdr3_aa: CASSPRQTEAFF
cdr3_nt: TGTGCCAGCTCACCAAGACAGACTGAAGCTTTCTTT

v_call: TRBV5-1
d_call: TRBD2
j_call: TRBJ2-2
clone_size: few
cdr3_aa: CASSLLAGANTGELFF
cdr3_nt: TGCGCCAGCAGCTTACTAGCGGGAGCTAACACCGGGGAGCTGTTTTTT

v_call: TRBV11-2
d_call: NA
j_call: TRBJ2-7
clone_size: NA
cdr3_aa: CASSVDLSGDIYEQYF
cdr3_nt: TGTGCCAGCAGCGTAGATCTGTCAGGGGATATCTACGAGCAGTACTTC

v_call: TRBV7-3
d_call: TRBD1
j_call: TRBJ2-5
clone_size: NA
cdr3_aa: CASSQNKGTGPETQYF
cdr3_nt: TGTGCCAGCAGCCAAAATAAAGGGACAGGGCCGGAGACCCAGTACTTC

v_call: TRBV28
d_call: NA
j_call: TRBJ2-2
clone_size: few
cdr3_aa: CASLFGGGYYTGELFF
cdr3_nt: TGTGCCAGCCTCTTTGGTGGGGGCTACTACACCGGGGAGCTGTTTTTT

v_call: TRBV29-1
d_call: NA
j_call: TRBJ1-1
clone_size: NA
cdr3_aa: CSAQGTTMNTEAFF
cdr3_nt: TGCAGCGCGCAGGGAACCACCATGAACACTGAAGCTTTCTTT

v_call: TRBV7-3
d_call: TRBD1
j_call: TRBJ2-4
clone_size: NA
cdr3_aa: CASSIQGASIQYF
cdr3_nt: TGTGCCAGCAGCATACAGGGGGCGAGCATTCAGTACTTC

v_call: TRBV6-2/TRBV6-3
d_call: NA
j_call: TRBJ2-5
clone_size: NA
cdr3_aa: CASSYSIGQAQETQYF
cdr3_nt: TGTGCCAGCAGTTACTCGATTGGCCAGGCACAAGAGACCCAGTACTTC

v_call: TRBV19
d_call: NA
j_call: TRBJ1-1
clone_size: NA
cdr3_aa: CASTTVPNTEAFF
cdr3_nt: TGTGCCAGTACAACAGTACCGAACACTGAAGCTTTCTTT

v_call: TRBV5-1
d_call: TRBD1
j_call: TRBJ1-2
clone_size: NA
cdr3_aa: CASSLEGQGSLYYGYTF
cdr3_nt: TGCGCCAGCAGCTTGGAGGGACAGGGGTCCCTCTACTATGGCTACACCTTC

v_call: TRBV18
d_call: TRBD1
j_call: TRBJ2-5
clone_size: NA
cdr3_aa: CASSRRDRDFETQYF
cdr3_nt: TGTGCCAGCTCACGAAGGGACAGGGATTTTGAGACCCAGTACTTC

v_call: TRBV5-8
d_call: NA
j_call: TRBJ2-3
clone_size: NA
cdr3_aa: CASSLDGGTDTQYF
cdr3_nt: TGTGCCAGCAGCTTGGACGGAGGCACAGATACGCAGTATTTT

v_call: TRBV21-1
d_call: NA
j_call: TRBJ1-5
clone_size: NA
cdr3_aa: CASSKCRDRAPYSNQPQHF
cdr3_nt: TGTGCCAGCAGCAAATGCCGGGACAGGGCCCCTTATAGCAATCAGCCCCAGCATTTT

v_call: TRBV12-3/TRBV12-4
d_call: NA
j_call: TRBJ1-1
clone_size: NA
cdr3_aa: CASSLTGGRSAFF
cdr3_nt: TGTGCCAGCAGTTTGACAGGCGGGAGGTCGGCTTTCTTT

v_call: TRBV7-9
d_call: TRBD2
j_call: TRBJ2-3
clone_size: NA
cdr3_aa: CASTGGRVADTQYF
cdr3_nt: TGTGCCAGCACTGGGGGGAGGGTTGCAGATACGCAGTATTTT

v_call: TRBV7-2
d_call: NA
j_call: TRBJ2-7
clone_size: few
cdr3_aa: CASSIGGIEQYF
cdr3_nt: TGTGCCAGCAGCATAGGAGGGATCGAGCAGTACTTC

v_call: TRBV18
d_call: NA
j_call: TRBJ1-1
clone_size: NA
cdr3_aa: CASSSNGDTEAFF
cdr3_nt: TGTGCCAGCTCATCGAACGGTGACACTGAAGCTTTCTTT

v_call: TRBV4-1
d_call: TRBD2
j_call: TRBJ2-3
clone_size: NA
cdr3_aa: CASSLSGRADTQYF
cdr3_nt: TGCGCCAGCAGCCTTAGCGGGAGAGCAGATACGCAGTATTTT

v_call: TRBV7-9
d_call: TRBD2
j_call: TRBJ2-3
clone_size: NA
cdr3_aa: CASSTDLAGGDTQYF
cdr3_nt: TGTGCCAGCAGCACGGATCTAGCGGGTGGTGATACGCAGTATTTT

v_call: TRBV19
d_call: NA
j_call: TRBJ1-6
clone_size: few
cdr3_aa: CASRTTGPNSPLHF
cdr3_nt: TGTGCCAGTCGGACTACAGGACCTAATTCACCCCTCCACTTT

v_call: TRBV10-3
d_call: NA
j_call: TRBJ2-2
clone_size: NA
cdr3_aa: CAISPRGPTGELFF
cdr3_nt: TGTGCCATCAGCCCCCGCGGGCCCACCGGGGAGCTGTTTTTT

v_call: TRBV19
d_call: NA
j_call: TRBJ2-1
clone_size: many
cdr3_aa: CASSTQGWSYNEQFF
cdr3_nt: TGTGCCAGTAGCACACAGGGCTGGTCCTACAATGAGCAGTTCTTC

v_call: TRBV5-1
d_call: TRBD1
j_call: TRBJ2-7
clone_size: few
cdr3_aa: CASSLAVRDRGTYEQYF
cdr3_nt: TGCGCCAGCAGCTTGGCTGTCCGGGACAGGGGAACCTACGAGCAGTACTTC

v_call: TRBV12-3/TRBV12-4
d_call: NA
j_call: TRBJ1-1
clone_size: NA
cdr3_aa: CASSLGHNTEAFF
cdr3_nt: TGTGCCAGCAGTTTAGGGCATAACACTGAAGCTTTCTTT

v_call: TRBV7-2
d_call: TRBD2
j_call: TRBJ2-2
clone_size: NA
cdr3_aa: CASSSGLARTGELFF
cdr3_nt: TGTGCCAGCAGCTCAGGACTAGCGCGCACCGGGGAGCTGTTTTTT

v_call: TRBV5-5
d_call: TRBD1
j_call: TRBJ2-7
clone_size: NA
cdr3_aa: CASRVGQGTYEQYF
cdr3_nt: TGTGCCAGCAGGGTGGGACAGGGAACCTACGAGCAGTACTTC

v_call: TRBV10-3
d_call: NA
j_call: TRBJ2-3
clone_size: NA
cdr3_aa: CAISVSGGPDTQYF
cdr3_nt: TGTGCCATCAGTGTATCTGGGGGCCCAGATACGCAGTATTTT

v_call: TRBV4-1
d_call: NA
j_call: TRBJ1-2
clone_size: NA
cdr3_aa: CASSQEGAGYGYTF
cdr3_nt: TGCGCCAGCAGCCAAGAGGGCGCGGGCTATGGCTACACCTTC